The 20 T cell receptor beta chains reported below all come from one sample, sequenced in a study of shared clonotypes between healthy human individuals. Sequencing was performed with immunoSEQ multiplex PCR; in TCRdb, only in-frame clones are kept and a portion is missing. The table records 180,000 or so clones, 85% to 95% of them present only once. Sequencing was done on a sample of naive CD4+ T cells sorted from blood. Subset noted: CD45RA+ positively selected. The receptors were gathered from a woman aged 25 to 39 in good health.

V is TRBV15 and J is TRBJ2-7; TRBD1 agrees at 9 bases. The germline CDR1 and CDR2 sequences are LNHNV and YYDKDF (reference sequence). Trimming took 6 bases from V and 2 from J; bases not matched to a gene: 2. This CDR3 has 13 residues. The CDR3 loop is CATRQGATYEQYF. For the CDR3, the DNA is TGTGCCACCAGACAGGGGGCCACCTACGAGCAGTACTTC.

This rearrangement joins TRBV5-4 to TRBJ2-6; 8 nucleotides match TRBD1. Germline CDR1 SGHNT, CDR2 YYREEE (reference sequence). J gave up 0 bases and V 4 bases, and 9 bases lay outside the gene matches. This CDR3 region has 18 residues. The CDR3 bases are TGTGCCAGCAGCCCCGGGACAGGATTGGTCTCTGGGGCCAACGTCCTGACTTTC. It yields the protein CASSPGTGLVSGANVLTF.

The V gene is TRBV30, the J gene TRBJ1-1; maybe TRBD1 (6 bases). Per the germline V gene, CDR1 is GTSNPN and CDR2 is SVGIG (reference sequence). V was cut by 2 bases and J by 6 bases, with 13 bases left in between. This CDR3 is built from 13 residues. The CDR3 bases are TGTGCCTGGAGTACTTACTCAGGGGCTGAAGCTTTCTTT. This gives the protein CAWSTYSGAEAFF.

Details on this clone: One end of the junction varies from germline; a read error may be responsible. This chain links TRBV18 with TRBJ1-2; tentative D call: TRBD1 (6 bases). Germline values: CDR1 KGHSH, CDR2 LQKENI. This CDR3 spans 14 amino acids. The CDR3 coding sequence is TGTGCCAGCTCATCGACCGGACAGTCCTCGTTGCAGTGCTTC. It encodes CASSSTGQSSLQCF.

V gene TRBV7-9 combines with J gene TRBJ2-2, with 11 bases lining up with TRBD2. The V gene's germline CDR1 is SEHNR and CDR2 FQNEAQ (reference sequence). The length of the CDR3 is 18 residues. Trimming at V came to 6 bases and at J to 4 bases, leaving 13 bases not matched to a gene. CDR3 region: CASRPRLAGTPSTGELFF. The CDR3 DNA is TGTGCCAGCAGGCCTAGACTAGCGGGAACCCCGAGCACCGGGGAGCTGTTTTTT.

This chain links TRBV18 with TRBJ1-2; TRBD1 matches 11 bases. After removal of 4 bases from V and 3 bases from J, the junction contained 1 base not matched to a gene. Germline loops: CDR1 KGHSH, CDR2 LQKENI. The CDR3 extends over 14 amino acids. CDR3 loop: CASSRGQGDYGYTF. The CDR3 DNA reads TGTGCCAGCTCACGGGGACAGGGGGACTATGGCTACACCTTC.

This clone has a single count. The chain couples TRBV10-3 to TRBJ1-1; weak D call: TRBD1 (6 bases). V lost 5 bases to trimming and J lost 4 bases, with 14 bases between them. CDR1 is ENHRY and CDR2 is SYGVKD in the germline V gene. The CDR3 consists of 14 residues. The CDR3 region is CAISNRETGTEAFF. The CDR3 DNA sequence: TGTGCCATCAGTAACAGGGAGACTGGCACTGAAGCTTTCTTT.

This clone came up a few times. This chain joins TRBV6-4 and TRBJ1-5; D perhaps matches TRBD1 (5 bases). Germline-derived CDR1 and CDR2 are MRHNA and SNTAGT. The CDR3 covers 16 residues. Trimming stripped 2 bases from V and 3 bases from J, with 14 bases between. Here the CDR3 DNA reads TGTGCCAGCAGTGACGAGGGACTAACGAACAATCAGCCCCAGCATTTT. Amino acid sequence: CASSDEGLTNNQPQHF.

As DNA, the CDR3 is TGTGCCAGCTCCGAGGGGGGACAGCAGAGAGAGACCCAGTACTTC. The encoded protein is CASSEGGQQRETQYF. The V call is TRBV7-6, the J call TRBJ2-5; D might be TRBD1 (7 bases). This CDR3 is 15 amino acids long. Trimming left V 8 bases short and J 4 bases short, with 20 bases between. From germline, CDR1 is SGHVS and CDR2 FNYEAQ.

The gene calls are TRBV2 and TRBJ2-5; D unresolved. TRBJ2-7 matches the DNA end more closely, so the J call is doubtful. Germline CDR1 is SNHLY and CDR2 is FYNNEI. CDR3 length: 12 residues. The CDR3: CASTPRPYEQYF. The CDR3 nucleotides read TGTGCCAGCACACCTAGGCCCTACGAGCAGTACTTC.

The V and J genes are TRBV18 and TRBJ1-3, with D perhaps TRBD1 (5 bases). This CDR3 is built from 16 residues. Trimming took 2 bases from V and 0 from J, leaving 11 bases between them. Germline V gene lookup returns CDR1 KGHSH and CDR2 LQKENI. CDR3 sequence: CASSPGRDSSGNTIYF. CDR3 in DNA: TGTGCCAGCTCACCAGGACGCGACAGCTCTGGAAACACCATATATTTT.

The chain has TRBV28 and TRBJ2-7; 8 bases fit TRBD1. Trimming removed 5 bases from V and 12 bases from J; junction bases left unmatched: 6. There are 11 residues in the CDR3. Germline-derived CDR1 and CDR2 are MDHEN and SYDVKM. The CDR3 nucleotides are TGTGCCAGCAGTCTAGGACAGGGTTGGTACTTC. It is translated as CASSLGQGWYF.

This CDR3 is CAINRGTATGQPQHF. CDR3 DNA sequence: TGTGCCATCAACCGAGGGACAGCAACTGGACAGCCCCAGCATTTT. This chain joins TRBV28 and TRBJ1-5; 7 bases are shared with TRBD1. Germline V gene lookup returns CDR1 MDHEN and CDR2 SYDVKM. This CDR3 comprises 15 residues. V lost 10 bases to trimming and J lost 7 bases; unmatched junction nucleotides: 16.

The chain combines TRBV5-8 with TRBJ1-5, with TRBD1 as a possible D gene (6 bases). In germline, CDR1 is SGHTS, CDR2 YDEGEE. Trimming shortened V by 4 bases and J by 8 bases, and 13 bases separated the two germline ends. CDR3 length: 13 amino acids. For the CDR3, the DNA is TGTGCCAGCAGCCCCCGACCAGGGGAGCCCCAGCATTTT. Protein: CASSPRPGEPQHF. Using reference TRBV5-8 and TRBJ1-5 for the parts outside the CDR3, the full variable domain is EAGVTQSPTHLIKTRGQQATLRCSPISGHTSVYWYQQALGLGLQFLLWYDEGEERNRGNFPPRFSGRQFPNYSSELNVNALELEDSALYLCASSPRPGEPQHFGDGTRLSIL.

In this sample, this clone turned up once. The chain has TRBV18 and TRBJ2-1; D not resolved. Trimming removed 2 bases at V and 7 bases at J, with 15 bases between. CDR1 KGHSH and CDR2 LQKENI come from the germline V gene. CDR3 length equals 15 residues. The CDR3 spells CASSPSDLGVNEQFF. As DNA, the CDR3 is TGTGCCAGCTCACCAAGTGACTTGGGTGTGAATGAGCAGTTCTTC.

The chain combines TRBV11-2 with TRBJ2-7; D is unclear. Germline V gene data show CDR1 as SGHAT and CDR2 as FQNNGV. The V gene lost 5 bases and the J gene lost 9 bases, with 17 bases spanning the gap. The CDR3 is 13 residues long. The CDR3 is CASSPQDRTAQYF. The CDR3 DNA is TGTGCCAGCAGCCCCCAGGACCGTACCGCGCAGTACTTC. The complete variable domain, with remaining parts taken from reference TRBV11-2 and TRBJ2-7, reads EAGVAQSPRYKIIEKRQSVAFWCNPISGHATLYWYQQILGQGPKLLIQFQNNGVVDDSQLPKDRFSAERLKGVDSTLKIQPAKLEDSAVYLCASSPQDRTAQYFGPGTRLTVT.

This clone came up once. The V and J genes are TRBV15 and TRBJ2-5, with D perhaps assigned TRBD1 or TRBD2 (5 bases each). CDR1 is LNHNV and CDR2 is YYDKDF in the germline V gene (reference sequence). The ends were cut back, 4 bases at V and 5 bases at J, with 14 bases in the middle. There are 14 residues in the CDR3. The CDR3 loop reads CATSNGAARETQYF. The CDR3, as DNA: TGTGCCACCAGCAACGGGGCTGCTAGGGAGACCCAGTACTTC.

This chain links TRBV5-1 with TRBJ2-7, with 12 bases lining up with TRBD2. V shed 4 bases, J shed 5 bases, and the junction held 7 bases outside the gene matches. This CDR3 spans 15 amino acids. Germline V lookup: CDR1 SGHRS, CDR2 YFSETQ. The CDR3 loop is CASSPGTSGFHEQYF. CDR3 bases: TGCGCCAGCAGCCCTGGGACTAGCGGGTTCCACGAGCAGTACTTC.

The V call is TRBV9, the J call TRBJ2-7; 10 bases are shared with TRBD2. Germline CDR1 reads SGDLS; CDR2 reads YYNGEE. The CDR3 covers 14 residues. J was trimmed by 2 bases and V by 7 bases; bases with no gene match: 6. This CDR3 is CASGPSGRTYEQYF. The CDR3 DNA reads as TGTGCCAGCGGTCCTAGCGGGAGAACCTACGAGCAGTACTTC. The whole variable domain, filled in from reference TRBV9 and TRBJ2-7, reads DSGVTQTPKHLITATGQRVTLRCSPRSGDLSVYWYQQSLDQGLQFLIQYYNGEERAKGNILERFSAQQFPDLHSELNLSSLELGDSALYFCASGPSGRTYEQYFGPGTRLTVT.

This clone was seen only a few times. The CDR3 loop is CASSLKVLTDTQYF. The CDR3 coding sequence is TGTGCCAGCAGCTTAAAGGTTTTGACAGATACGCAGTATTTT. The V call is TRBV5-4, the J call TRBJ2-3; D not certain. The length of the CDR3 is 14 residues. The V gene lost 2 bases and the J gene lost 3 bases, with 10 bases spanning the gap. The germline V gene encodes CDR1 SGHNT and CDR2 YYREEE (reference sequence).